This is a list of T cell receptor beta chains from one sample in a study of breast tumors, draining lymph nodes, adjacent tissues. TCRdb called the multiplex PCR reads again in MiXCR, with one record for every CDR3 protein. The sample lists about 140,000 distinct CDR3 sequences; around a third were seen once. The sequenced material came from axillary lymph node tissue. The receptors originated from a female donor with breast cancer. Some clones in this sample may be carry-over from other donors' samples. Each CDR3 is given with its conserved first and last residue. Size is stated for part of the rows, as once, few or many counts, or as a class when the clone is expanded.

j_call v_call clone_size cdr3_aa
TRBJ2-1 TRBV4-1 - CASRQQPTYNEQFF
TRBJ1-1 TRBV19 - CASSPGGDATEAFF
TRBJ2-1 TRBV29-1 many CSARHPRGDEQFF
TRBJ2-3 TRBV12-3/TRBV12-4 many CASSPGTSGVNTQYF
TRBJ1-2 TRBV12-3/TRBV12-4 - CASSRDSPYGYTF
TRBJ2-5 TRBV7-9 - CASGLVWAGSSGGKTQYF
TRBJ1-3 TRBV29-1 many CSVEDLGNTIYF
TRBJ1-2 TRBV4-1 many CASSQQVQVINYGYTF
TRBJ2-7 TRBV20-1 many CSASDRVLRGEQYF
TRBJ2-1 TRBV7-3 many CASSLLTGGNNEQFF
TRBJ1-1 TRBV7-9 few CASSLRANTEAFF
TRBJ2-3 TRBV5-1 - CASSGRWRGAVDTQYF
TRBJ1-2 TRBV5-5 many CASSPVSVGANYGYTF
TRBJ2-6 TRBV5-6 many CASSLGWGRYHSGANVLTF
TRBJ2-1 TRBV5-4 many CASSLGWDLIYEQFF
TRBJ1-1 TRBV5-1 few CASSLTNTEAFF
TRBJ2-3 TRBV20-1 many CSARPPINQRRGHFTDTQYF
TRBJ2-7 TRBV5-6 many CASIAGGEQYF
TRBJ1-6 TRBV20-1 many CSARGQGPPLHF
TRBJ1-5 TRBV19 many CASSRGTLSNQPQHF
TRBJ2-5 TRBV7-8 many CASSFGQGAKTQYF
TRBJ2-7 TRBV6-5 many CASSYSGRGSHYEQYF
TRBJ1-5 TRBV19 many CASSPWVRNQPQHF
TRBJ2-3 TRBV20-1 many CSARILGVTDTQYF
TRBJ1-1 TRBV7-2 - CASSPLQGVTEAFF
TRBJ2-7 TRBV20-1 - CSATKRTGRAPEQYF
TRBJ2-7 TRBV18 many CASSPRTGTGAYEQYF
TRBJ2-2 TRBV7-9 many CASSLPPRAPRLELFF
TRBJ1-6 TRBV11-2 many CASSEQGAENSPLHF
TRBJ1-4 TRBV6-6 many CASSSGLPGEKLFF
TRBJ1-2 TRBV7-8 many CASSLGVAGGYTF
TRBJ1-1 TRBV14 - CASSQDIVVAEAFF
TRBJ1-1 TRBV7-2 - CASSLTWGTEAFF
TRBJ2-5 TRBV7-3 - CASSLSSGGGETQYF
TRBJ2-7 TRBV7-6 once CASSLCSVSFALGYEQYF
TRBJ2-1 TRBV5-1 many CASSLGDRGVNEQFF
TRBJ2-3 TRBV9 - CASSPMVAGGTDTQYF
TRBJ1-3 TRBV7-2 many CASSLDWGARNTIYF
- TRBV2 - CASSDWQDPEAFF
TRBJ1-4 TRBV20-1 - CSARVGAGHGEKLFF
TRBJ2-7 TRBV20-1 many CSATGTLSSYEQYF
TRBJ1-2 TRBV18 many CASSSSGETNYGYTF
TRBJ2-5 TRBV7-2 many CASSSGTVFEETQYF
TRBJ2-1 TRBV12-3/TRBV12-4 many CASTPGGTVSYNEQFF
TRBJ1-1 TRBV5-1 few CASSTRQGGTEAFF
TRBJ1-1 TRBV7-2 - CASSWNEVGSTKAFF
TRBJ1-2 TRBV24-1 - CATSSLTVVYGYTF
TRBJ2-1 TRBV19 many CASSEGNEQFF
TRBJ2-5 TRBV4-3 many CASSIDRKETQYF
TRBJ1-3 TRBV3-1 - CASSLAGSTIYF
TRBJ2-2 TRBV4-3 many CASSRERAPGNELFF
TRBJ2-7 TRBV18 - CANSPQQGTYEQYF